Reported below is one T cell receptor (beta chain). The data originate from a study of blood T cell repertoires in COVID-19. Study details: There were acute and convalescent COVID-19 samples, and they came from the United States, Italy and Spain. Nucleic acid was either cDNA or gDNA, and it came from T cells, B-cell-depleted T cells, or PBMCs.

Looked up from germline, CDR1 is SGHDT and CDR2 is YYEEEE. V was clipped by 4 bases and J by 7 bases; unmatched bases: 7. The CDR3 runs 15 residues. Methods used by the authors: Researchers report that nucleated cell counts were estimated from reference gene primer amplification. Produced via immunoSEQ multiplex PCR; TCRdb's table is partial and in-frame only. Clone size and the V and J calls come from that table; the DNA yielded D and trimming. The table lists about 260,000 clones, roughly 86% of them singletons. The sequence was obtained from a man in his forties or fifties who had recovered from COVID-19. Sequenced: peripheral blood. The J gene is TRBJ1-4, the V gene TRBV5-6, with 10 bases identical to TRBD1. For the CDR3, the DNA is TGTGCCAGCAGCGTGACAGGGGGCCGGAGTGAAAAACTGTTTTTT. Protein sequence: CASSVTGGRSEKLFF.